This T cell receptor beta chain derives from a study of blood T cell repertoires in COVID-19. Method: immunoSEQ multiplex PCR; TCRdb's copy keeps in-frame clones and lacks some. The sample carries about 140,000 clones, approximately 84% recorded once. Germline lookup yields CDR1 MNHEY and CDR2 SVGEGT. V was clipped by 2 bases and J by 7 bases; unmatched bases: 8. The CDR3 has 17 residues. The specimen sequenced was peripheral blood. The clonotype originates from a human donor in a cohort sampled during active COVID-19. The genes are TRBV6-2 or TRBV6-3 and TRBJ1-6; 10 nucleotides align to TRBD1. The CDR3 loop reads CASSYRGTGVENSPLHF. In nucleotides, the CDR3 is TGTGCCAGCAGTTACCGGGGGACAGGGGTCGAGAATTCACCCCTCCACTTT.